A selection of T cell receptor beta chains follows, all from one sample in a study of blood T cell repertoires in COVID-19. The repertoire was sequenced with immunoSEQ multiplex PCR; TCRdb's copy has only in-frame clones and lacks some. The sample lists 26,000 or so clones, 66% seen once, with approximately 7% in the top ten. The sample taken for sequencing was peripheral blood. Every receptor here comes from a man between 60 and 70 years old with active or convalescent COVID-19. Both conserved end residues are part of each CDR3. D genes are given only for firm matches. Part of the rows lack a size; the others show once, few, many or a class for expanded clones.

d_gene | abundance | j_gene | v_gene | CDR3aa | CDR3nt
. | . | TRBJ1-1 | TRBV29-1 | CSVWTPENTEAFF | TGCAGCGTTTGGACACCAGAGAACACTGAAGCTTTCTTT
. | . | TRBJ2-4 | TRBV30 | CAWSKQGLAKNIQYF | TGTGCCTGGAGTAAACAGGGTTTAGCCAAAAACATTCAGTACTTC
. | . | TRBJ1-4 | TRBV19 | CASSEDRPADEKLFF | TGTGCCAGTAGTGAAGACAGACCGGCAGATGAAAAACTGTTTTTT
. | . | TRBJ1-1 | TRBV7-8 | CASSLRSRAEAFF | TGTGCCAGCAGCTTACGTTCGAGGGCTGAAGCTTTCTTT
TRBD1 | . | TRBJ1-3 | TRBV3-1/TRBV3-2 | CASSQGPGQGATSGNTIYF | TGTGCCAGCAGCCAAGGACCGGGACAGGGGGCGACCTCTGGAAACACCATATATTTT
TRBD1 | . | TRBJ1-1 | TRBV6-6 | CASSPPLGQGRSEAFF | TGTGCCAGCAGTCCACCCCTCGGACAGGGTCGCAGTGAAGCTTTCTTT
. | . | TRBJ1-4 | TRBV14 | CASSRAKVAGEKLFF | TGTGCCAGCAGCCGCGCTAAAGTCGCGGGGGAAAAACTGTTTTTT
TRBD1 | . | TRBJ1-1 | TRBV7-9 | CASSLVGQGRVNTEAFF | TGTGCCAGCAGCTTAGTTGGACAGGGGAGGGTGAACACTGAAGCTTTCTTT
. | . | TRBJ2-6 | TRBV15 | CATSRGQTSGANVLTF | TGTGCCACCAGCCGAGGACAGACCTCTGGGGCCAACGTCCTGACTTTC
. | . | TRBJ2-7 | TRBV29-1 | CSVGLVSSYEQYF | TGCAGCGTTGGTCTAGTAAGCTCCTACGAGCAGTACTTC
TRBD1 | . | TRBJ1-2 | TRBV6-1 | CASSELRDRVTF | TGTGCCAGCAGTGAACTCCGGGACAGGGTTACCTTC
. | . | TRBJ2-5 | TRBV10-1 | CASSEIRGTSQYF | TGCGCCAGCAGTGAGATCAGGGGGACTTCTCAGTACTTC
. | few | TRBJ2-1 | TRBV9 | CAPHKRGKESTYNEQFF | TGTGCCCCGCATAAAAGGGGGAAAGAGAGTACCTACAATGAGCAGTTCTTC
TRBD2 | few | TRBJ2-7 | TRBV2 | CASRPVLGLAAYEQYF | TGTGCCAGCCGACCTGTACTGGGACTAGCGGCCTACGAGCAGTACTTC
. | . | TRBJ1-4 | TRBV5-6 | CASSHPSATNEKLFF | TGTGCCAGCAGCCATCCCAGCGCAACTAATGAAAAACTGTTTTTT
. | once | TRBJ1-5 | TRBV5-6 | CASSTYKQHQPQHF | TGTGCCAGCAGCACCTATAAACAGCATCAGCCCCAGCATTTT
TRBD2 | . | TRBJ2-3 | TRBV6-6 | CASSPPRTGGRAADTQYF | TGTGCCAGCAGTCCCCCCAGGACTGGCGGGAGGGCCGCAGATACGCAGTATTTT
. | . | TRBJ2-7 | TRBV6-5 | CASSYVGQSYEQYF | TGTGCCAGCAGTTACGTTGGACAGAGCTACGAGCAGTACTTC
TRBD1 | . | TRBJ1-4 | TRBV5-1 | CASSPGTEASPRNEKLFF | TGCGCCAGCAGCCCCGGGACAGAAGCGTCCCCCCGTAATGAAAAACTGTTTTTT
TRBD1 | . | TRBJ2-7 | TRBV18 | CASSPSFTGGHEQYF | TGTGCCAGCTCACCGTCGTTTACAGGGGGCCACGAGCAGTACTTC
TRBD2 | . | TRBJ2-1 | TRBV7-2 | CASAGVIYNEQFF | TGTGCCAGCGCGGGAGTAATCTACAATGAGCAGTTCTTC
TRBD2 | . | TRBJ2-7 | TRBV5-5 | CASSMREGTYEQYF | TGTGCCAGCAGCATGCGGGAGGGGACCTACGAGCAGTACTTC
TRBD1 | few | TRBJ2-5 | TRBV7-6 | CASSRQGAGGETQYF | TGTGCCAGCAGCCGACAGGGGGCTGGTGGAGAGACCCAGTACTTC
. | . | TRBJ1-2 | TRBV5-1 | CASSLESVHISGYTF | TGCGCCAGCAGCTTGGAGTCTGTACACATCTCTGGCTACACCTTC
TRBD1 | . | TRBJ1-2 | TRBV6-5 | CAGQGIIGYTF | TGTGCGGGACAGGGGATTATAGGCTACACCTTC
. | few | TRBJ1-3 | TRBV7-9 | CASSPNVGGTIYF | TGTGCCAGCAGCCCCAATGTGGGGGGCACCATATATTTT
. | . | TRBJ2-3 | TRBV5-4 | CASSLGAGIDDTQYF | TGTGCCAGCAGCTTGGGGGCGGGAATCGATGATACGCAGTATTTT
TRBD1 | . | TRBJ2-7 | TRBV5-1 | CASSLQGQLGYEQYF | TGCGCCAGCAGCTTACAGGGACAGTTGGGCTACGAGCAGTACTTC
TRBD1 | few | TRBJ2-5 | TRBV24-1 | CATSDPGQGQETQYF | TGTGCCACCAGTGATCCGGGACAGGGCCAAGAGACCCAGTACTTC
TRBD1 | . | TRBJ1-5 | TRBV30 | CAWSGGTGFDQPQHF | TGTGCCTGGAGTGGTGGGACAGGGTTTGATCAGCCCCAGCATTTT
TRBD1 | . | TRBJ1-1 | TRBV12-3/TRBV12-4 | CASKTGVHTEAFF | TGTGCCAGCAAGACAGGGGTCCACACTGAAGCTTTCTTT
TRBD1 | . | TRBJ1-6 | TRBV27 | CASRRDSYNSPLHF | TGTGCCAGCAGGAGGGACAGTTACAATTCACCCCTCCACTTT
TRBD1 | . | TRBJ2-7 | TRBV6-5 | CASSDRGREEQYF | TGTGCCAGCAGCGACAGGGGGCGAGAAGAGCAGTACTTC
. | . | TRBJ1-4 | TRBV18 | CASSPRAPATNEKLFF | TGTGCCAGCTCACCACGGGCACCTGCAACTAATGAAAAACTGTTTTTT
. | . | TRBJ1-3 | TRBV9 | CASSVTTRGNTIYF | TGTGCCAGCAGCGTTACGACACGCGGAAACACCATATATTTT
. | once | TRBJ2-5 | TRBV5-1 | CASSPSGETQYF | TGCGCCAGCAGCCCCTCAGGAGAGACCCAGTACTTC
TRBD1 | once | TRBJ1-5 | TRBV6-5 | CASRPDRSYQPQHF | TGTGCCAGCAGACCGGACAGGTCGTATCAGCCCCAGCATTTT
TRBD1 | . | TRBJ1-1 | TRBV27 | CASRLGTGQKNTEAFF | TGTGCCAGCAGGCTGGGAACGGGACAGAAGAACACTGAAGCTTTCTTT
TRBD1 | few | TRBJ1-5 | TRBV11-2 | CASSMGTGPSQPQHF | TGTGCCAGCAGCATGGGGACAGGACCCTCTCAGCCCCAGCATTTT
. | . | TRBJ2-3 | TRBV6-4 | CASSDAFRGGPDTQYF | TGTGCCAGCAGTGACGCTTTTAGGGGGGGCCCAGATACGCAGTATTTT
. | . | TRBJ2-1 | TRBV13 | CASSQLVPINEQFF | TGTGCCAGCAGCCAGCTAGTACCAATCAATGAGCAGTTCTTC
. | . | TRBJ2-4 | TRBV19 | CASSFSGVRKNIQYF | TGTGCCAGTAGTTTTTCAGGGGTGCGGAAAAACATTCAGTACTTC
TRBD2 | few | TRBJ2-7 | TRBV6-2/TRBV6-3 | CASSYSSGVYEQYF | TGTGCCAGCAGTTACTCTAGCGGGGTTTACGAGCAGTACTTC
. | few | TRBJ2-5 | TRBV7-2 | CASSFGVPGLPRVTQYF | TGTGCCAGCAGCTTCGGTGTCCCGGGACTTCCTAGGGTGACCCAGTACTTC
TRBD2 | . | TRBJ2-2 | TRBV11-2 | CASSPREAVFGELFF | TGTGCCAGCAGCCCGCGGGAGGCGGTGTTCGGGGAGCTGTTTTTT
TRBD1 | . | TRBJ1-2 | TRBV30 | CAWSRDRPYGYTF | TGTGCCTGGAGTAGGGACAGGCCCTATGGCTACACCTTC
. | . | TRBJ1-4 | TRBV6-5 | CASGRQTTNEKLFF | TGTGCCAGCGGCCGCCAGACAACTAATGAAAAACTGTTTTTT
TRBD1 | . | TRBJ2-7 | TRBV10-2 | CASSDGTGKYEQYF | TGCGCCAGCAGTGACGGGACAGGGAAGTACGAGCAGTACTTC
TRBD1 | . | TRBJ2-7 | TRBV7-9 | CASSRTQGASPYEQYF | TGTGCCAGCAGCCGGACACAGGGGGCGAGCCCCTACGAGCAGTACTTC
TRBD2 | . | TRBJ2-1 | TRBV9 | CASSAGLDGYNEQFF | TGTGCCAGCAGCGCGGGACTAGATGGTTACAATGAGCAGTTCTTC
TRBD1 | . | TRBJ1-1 | TRBV10-3 | CATTSPAGGDSEAFF | TGTGCCACCACGTCTCCGGCAGGGGGCGATTCTGAAGCTTTCTTT
. | . | TRBJ1-1 | TRBV3-1/TRBV3-2 | CASSQDWRMNTEAFF | TGTGCCAGCAGCCAAGATTGGCGGATGAACACTGAAGCTTTCTTT
. | . | TRBJ1-1 | TRBV11-3 | CASSSSGTWGRLGQTEAFF | TGTGCCAGCAGCTCCTCCGGGACATGGGGAAGGCTCGGCCAGACTGAAGCTTTCTTT
. | . | TRBJ2-2 | TRBV6-2/TRBV6-3 | CASRRDTGELFF | TGTGCCAGCCGCCGAGACACCGGGGAGCTGTTTTTT
. | few | TRBJ2-7 | TRBV2 | CASSESLGTTYEQYF | TGTGCCAGCAGTGAAAGCTTAGGGACAACCTACGAGCAGTACTTC
. | . | TRBJ1-2 | TRBV10-3 | CAISEAGMDYGYTF | TGTGCCATCAGTGAGGCAGGGATGGACTATGGCTACACCTTC
. | medium-sized | TRBJ2-2 | TRBV5-1 | CASSLHPTGNTGELFF | TGCGCCAGCAGCTTGCACCCGACAGGGAACACCGGGGAGCTGTTTTTT
. | . | TRBJ1-1 | TRBV6-5 | CASKLNIDSNTEAFF | TGTGCCAGCAAATTAAACATCGACAGTAACACTGAAGCTTTCTTT
. | . | TRBJ1-3 | TRBV25-1 | CASSGGDSGNTIYF | TGTGCCAGCAGTGGGGGGGACTCTGGAAACACCATATATTTT